A single sample is the source of the 11 T cell receptor beta chains below, sequenced in a study of cytotoxic CD8 clonotypes in ibrutinib-treated CLL. Data came from immunoSEQ multiplex PCR; TCRdb stores just in-frame clones and leaves some out. This sample carries 160,000 or so clones, 81% of them seen once, and the ten largest clones take roughly 2%. The material sequenced was PBMCs, taken after 12 months of ibrutinib treatment. These receptors all come from a human donor with chronic lymphocytic leukemia.

The V gene is TRBV18, the J gene TRBJ1-1, with a weak D call TRBD1 (6 bases). The germline gives CDR1 KGHSH, CDR2 LQKENI. CDR3 length equals 19 residues. Trimming shortened V by 3 bases and J by 0 bases, and 23 bases separated the two germline ends. The CDR3 is CASSPKPTGPNGMNTEAFF. The CDR3 DNA reads as TGTGCCAGCTCACCCAAACCTACAGGGCCCAACGGTATGAACACTGAAGCTTTCTTT.

The chain uses TRBV27 and TRBJ2-7; no reliable D call. The V end was cut by 3 bases, the J end by 2 bases, with 14 bases between. Germline CDR1 reads MNHEY; CDR2 reads SMNVEV (reference sequence). The CDR3 is 15 residues long. The CDR3 DNA reads as TGTGCCAGCAGTTTGCGAACCAGTGTAACCTACGAGCAGTACTTC. Its protein is CASSLRTSVTYEQYF.

This clone was seen a handful of times. The chain carries TRBV10-3 and TRBJ1-2; D gene uncertain. This CDR3 contains 11 residues. The V gene lost 5 bases and the J gene lost 3 bases, with 4 bases spanning the gap. The germline V gene encodes CDR1 ENHRY and CDR2 SYGVKD. In DNA form, the CDR3 reads TGTGCCATCAGTCCAGACTATGGCTACACCTTC. It codes for CAISPDYGYTF.

V usage is TRBV11-2 and J usage is TRBJ2-7, with D unresolved. The germline gives CDR1 SGHAT, CDR2 FQNNGV. This CDR3 region has 17 residues. V shed 1 base and J shed 1 base, with 17 bases lying between them. CDR3 nucleotide sequence: TGTGCCAGCAGCTTAGCCCAACAGATCTTGACTTCCTACGAGCAGTACTTC. Translated, it gives CASSLAQQILTSYEQYF. Based on the CDR3 plus reference TRBV11-2 and TRBJ2-7, the full variable domain is EAGVAQSPRYKIIEKRQSVAFWCNPISGHATLYWYQQILGQGPKLLIQFQNNGVVDDSQLPKDRFSAERLKGVDSTLKIQPAKLEDSAVYLCASSLAQQILTSYEQYFGPGTRLTVT.

V usage is TRBV7-2 and J usage is TRBJ2-5, with 9 bases fitting TRBD2. Germline V gene sequence: CDR1 SGHTA, CDR2 FQGNSA. The V gene end was trimmed by 8 bases and the J gene end by 1 base; junction bases not matched to a gene: 8. The CDR3 is 15 amino acids. The CDR3 sequence: CASPLLAGSQETQYF. The CDR3 nucleotides are TGTGCCAGCCCCCTTCTAGCGGGAAGCCAAGAGACCCAGTACTTC.

J is TRBJ2-7 and V is TRBV28; the D gene could be TRBD1 or TRBD2 (5 bases each). The CDR3 has 14 residues. The V gene's germline CDR1 is MDHEN and CDR2 SYDVKM. V gave up 3 bases and J gave up 2 bases, with 11 bases separating them. The CDR3: CASSFPRDPYEQYF. The CDR3 DNA reads TGTGCCAGCAGTTTCCCCCGGGACCCCTACGAGCAGTACTTC.

The chain carries TRBV19 and TRBJ2-1; 11 nucleotides agree with TRBD2. In germline, CDR1 is LNHDA, CDR2 SQIVND (reference sequence). The CDR3 sequence is 14 residues long. V lost 6 bases and J lost 4; bases outside the gene matches: 2. Here the CDR3 reads CASSLAGGYNEQFF. CDR3 sequence (DNA): TGTGCCAGTAGCCTAGCGGGAGGTTACAATGAGCAGTTCTTC.

J is TRBJ2-3 and V is TRBV18; tentative D call: TRBD2 (6 bases). This CDR3 comprises 16 residues. Germline values: CDR1 KGHSH, CDR2 LQKENI. Trimming took 2 bases from V and 2 from J, leaving 14 bases between them. Here the CDR3 DNA reads TGTGCCAGCTCACCAAGGACGGGAGAGTCCACAGATACGCAGTATTTT. It yields the protein CASSPRTGESTDTQYF. Together with reference TRBV18 and TRBJ2-3, the CDR3 gives the full variable domain: NAGVMQNPRHLVRRRGQEARLRCSPMKGHSHVYWYRQLPEEGLKFMVYLQKENIIDESGMPKERFSAEFPKEGPSILRIQQVVRGDSAAYFCASSPRTGESTDTQYFGPGTRLTVL.

The rearrangement joins TRBV7-9 to TRBJ1-2; D is perhaps TRBD1 (6 bases). Trimming removed 3 bases at V and 4 bases at J, with 9 bases between. CDR1 SEHNR and CDR2 FQNEAQ come from the germline V gene (reference sequence). The CDR3 contains 13 residues. CDR3 sequence reads: CASSLGGVYGYTF. In DNA form, the CDR3 reads TGTGCCAGCAGCTTGGGGGGCGTCTATGGCTACACCTTC.

This rearrangement joins TRBV28 to TRBJ1-1; no definite D call. The CDR3 is 12 residues long. The V gene lost 7 bases and the J gene lost 4 bases, with 10 bases spanning the gap. CDR1 is MDHEN and CDR2 is SYDVKM in the germline V gene. This CDR3 reads CASTTWVTEAFF. The CDR3 DNA sequence: TGTGCCAGCACCACCTGGGTCACTGAAGCTTTCTTT. The whole variable domain, filled in from reference TRBV28 and TRBJ1-1, reads DVKVTQSSRYLVKRTGEKVFLECVQDMDHENMFWYRQDPGLGLRLIYFSYDVKMKEKGDIPEGYSVSREKKERFSLILESASTNQTSMYLCASTTWVTEAFFGQGTRLTVV.

Ten or more counts support this clone. The genes are TRBV19 and TRBJ1-1; possibly TRBD1 for D (5 bases). Germline CDR1 reads LNHDA; CDR2 reads SQIVND (reference sequence). The CDR3 sequence is 15 residues long. The germline V and J ends were trimmed by 5 bases and 0 bases, with 13 bases remaining between them. The CDR3 sequence: CASSPVEGMNTEAFF. The CDR3 DNA reads TGTGCCAGTAGTCCAGTGGAGGGGATGAACACTGAAGCTTTCTTT.